Sequencing of this TCR beta chain was carried out in a study of T cells in Graves' hyperthyroidism and ophthalmopathy. Study details: Specimen type is peripheral blood, collected at initial diagnosis prior to any treatment.

The CDR3 contains 13 residues. J was trimmed by 8 bases and V by 5 bases; bases with no gene match: 5. Germline CDR1 is MNHEY and CDR2 is SMNVEV (reference sequence). The table lists this clonotype with many counts. TCR beta CDR3 regions were amplified from RNA. TCR CDR3 underwent first-round RT-PCR with the HTBI primer set. TCRdb used MiXCR to reprocess the multiplex PCR reads, holding one entry per CDR3 protein. The sample includes around 580,000 distinct CDR3 sequences, over 15% seen only once; the top ten take more than 15%. Sequenced input: blood. The chain employs TRBV27 and TRBJ1-2, with 10 positions matching TRBD1. This clonotype originated in a woman aged 18-29 years with Graves' hyperthyroidism. In DNA form, the CDR3 reads TGTGCCAGCAGTGTAGACAGGGGGCGAGGCTACACCTTC. Encoded protein: CASSVDRGRGYTF.